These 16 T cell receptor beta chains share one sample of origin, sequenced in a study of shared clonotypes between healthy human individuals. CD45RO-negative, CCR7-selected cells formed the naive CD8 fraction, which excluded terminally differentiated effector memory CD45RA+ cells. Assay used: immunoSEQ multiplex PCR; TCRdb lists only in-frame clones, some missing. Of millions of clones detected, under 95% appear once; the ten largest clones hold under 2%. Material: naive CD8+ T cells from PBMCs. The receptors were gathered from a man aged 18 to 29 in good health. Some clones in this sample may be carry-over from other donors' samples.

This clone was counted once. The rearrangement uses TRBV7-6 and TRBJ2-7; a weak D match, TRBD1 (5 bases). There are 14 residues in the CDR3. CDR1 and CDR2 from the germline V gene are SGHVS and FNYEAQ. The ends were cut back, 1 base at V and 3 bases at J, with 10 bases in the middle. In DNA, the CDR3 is TGTGCCAGCAGCTTAGGAAGCCAGGGCTACGAGCAGTACTTC. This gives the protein CASSLGSQGYEQYF.

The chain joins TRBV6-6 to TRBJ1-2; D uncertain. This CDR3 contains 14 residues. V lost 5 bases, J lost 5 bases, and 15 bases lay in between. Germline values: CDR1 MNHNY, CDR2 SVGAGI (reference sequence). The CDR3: CASSAQRVGYGYTF. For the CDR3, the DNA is TGTGCCAGCAGTGCTCAACGGGTAGGATATGGCTACACCTTC.

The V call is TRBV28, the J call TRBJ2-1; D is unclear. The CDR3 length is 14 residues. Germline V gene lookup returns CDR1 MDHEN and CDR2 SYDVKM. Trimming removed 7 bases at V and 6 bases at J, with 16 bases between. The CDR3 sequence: CASKEIPESNEQFF. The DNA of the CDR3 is TGTGCCAGCAAGGAAATCCCGGAGAGCAATGAGCAGTTCTTC.

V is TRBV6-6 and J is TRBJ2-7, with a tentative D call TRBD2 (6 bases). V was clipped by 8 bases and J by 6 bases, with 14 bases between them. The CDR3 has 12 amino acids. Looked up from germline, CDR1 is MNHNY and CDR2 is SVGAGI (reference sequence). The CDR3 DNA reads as TGTGCCAGCTTAGGCGGGAACGGCGAGCAGTACTTC. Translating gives CASLGGNGEQYF.

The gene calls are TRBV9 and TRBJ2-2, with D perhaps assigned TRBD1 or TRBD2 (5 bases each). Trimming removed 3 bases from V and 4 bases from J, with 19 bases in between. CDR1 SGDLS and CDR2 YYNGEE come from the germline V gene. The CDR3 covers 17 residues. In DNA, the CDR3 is TGTGCCAGCAGCGGGCCCGGGGCCCGAATCGGCACCGGGGAGCTGTTTTTT. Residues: CASSGPGARIGTGELFF.

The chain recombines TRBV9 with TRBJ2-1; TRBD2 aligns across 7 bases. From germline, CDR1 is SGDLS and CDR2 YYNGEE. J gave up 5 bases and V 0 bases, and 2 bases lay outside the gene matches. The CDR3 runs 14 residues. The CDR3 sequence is CASSVGLADNEQFF. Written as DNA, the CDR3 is TGTGCCAGCAGCGTAGGGCTAGCGGACAATGAGCAGTTCTTC.

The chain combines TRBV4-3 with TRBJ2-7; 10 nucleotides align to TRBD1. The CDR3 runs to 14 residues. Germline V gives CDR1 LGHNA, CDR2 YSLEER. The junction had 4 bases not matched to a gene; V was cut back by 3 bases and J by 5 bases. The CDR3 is CASSQTGTGDEQYF. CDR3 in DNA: TGCGCCAGCAGCCAGACCGGGACAGGGGACGAGCAGTACTTC.

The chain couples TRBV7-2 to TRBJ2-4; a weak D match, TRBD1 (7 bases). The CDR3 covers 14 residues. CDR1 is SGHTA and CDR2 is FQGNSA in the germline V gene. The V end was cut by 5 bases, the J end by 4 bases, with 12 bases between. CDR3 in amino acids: CASSMRDSKNIQYF. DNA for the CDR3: TGTGCCAGCAGCATGCGGGACAGTAAAAACATTCAGTACTTC.

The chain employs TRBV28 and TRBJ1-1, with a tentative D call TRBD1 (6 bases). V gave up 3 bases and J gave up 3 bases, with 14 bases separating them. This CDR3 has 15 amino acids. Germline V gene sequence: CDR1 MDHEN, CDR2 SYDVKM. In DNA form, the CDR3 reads TGTGCCAGCAGTTTCGCCACAGGGATTTACACTGAAGCTTTCTTT. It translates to CASSFATGIYTEAFF.

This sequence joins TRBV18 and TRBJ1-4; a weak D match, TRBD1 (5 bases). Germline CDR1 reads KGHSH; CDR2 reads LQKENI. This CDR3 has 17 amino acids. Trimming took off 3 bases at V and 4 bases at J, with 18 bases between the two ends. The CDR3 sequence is CASSPPAGTGDNEKLFF. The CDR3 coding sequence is TGTGCCAGCTCACCCCCTGCCGGCACAGGCGATAATGAAAAACTGTTTTTT. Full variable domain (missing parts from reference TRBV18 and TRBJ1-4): NAGVMQNPRHLVRRRGQEARLRCSPMKGHSHVYWYRQLPEEGLKFMVYLQKENIIDESGMPKERFSAEFPKEGPSILRIQQVVRGDSAAYFCASSPPAGTGDNEKLFFGSGTQLSVL.

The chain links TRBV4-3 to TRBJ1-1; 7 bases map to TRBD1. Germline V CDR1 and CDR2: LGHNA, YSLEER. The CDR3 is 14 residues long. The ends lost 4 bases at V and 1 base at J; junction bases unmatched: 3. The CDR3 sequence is CASSRGQSNTEAFF. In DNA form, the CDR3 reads TGCGCCAGCAGCCGGGGACAGTCGAACACTGAAGCTTTCTTT.

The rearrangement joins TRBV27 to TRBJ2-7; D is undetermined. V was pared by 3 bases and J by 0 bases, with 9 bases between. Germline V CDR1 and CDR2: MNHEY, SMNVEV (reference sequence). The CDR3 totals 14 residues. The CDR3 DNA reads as TGTGCCAGCAGTTTCGGTCCGTACTCCTACGAGCAGTACTTC. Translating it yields CASSFGPYSYEQYF.

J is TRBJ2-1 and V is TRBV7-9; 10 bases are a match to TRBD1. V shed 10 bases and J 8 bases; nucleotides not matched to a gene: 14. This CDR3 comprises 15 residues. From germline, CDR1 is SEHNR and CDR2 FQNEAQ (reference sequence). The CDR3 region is CATLPRDRGWDEQFF. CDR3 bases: TGTGCCACCCTCCCCCGGGACAGGGGCTGGGATGAGCAGTTCTTC.

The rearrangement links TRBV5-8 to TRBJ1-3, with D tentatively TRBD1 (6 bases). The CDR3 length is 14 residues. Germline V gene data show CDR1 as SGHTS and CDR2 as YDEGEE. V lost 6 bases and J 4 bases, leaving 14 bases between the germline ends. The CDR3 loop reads CASTPWGAGNTIYF. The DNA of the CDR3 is TGTGCCAGCACCCCGTGGGGGGCCGGAAACACCATATATTTT. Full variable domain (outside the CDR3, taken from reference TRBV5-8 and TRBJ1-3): EAGVTQSPTHLIKTRGQQATLRCSPISGHTSVYWYQQALGLGLQFLLWYDEGEERNRGNFPPRFSGRQFPNYSSELNVNALELEDSALYLCASTPWGAGNTIYFGEGSWLTVV.

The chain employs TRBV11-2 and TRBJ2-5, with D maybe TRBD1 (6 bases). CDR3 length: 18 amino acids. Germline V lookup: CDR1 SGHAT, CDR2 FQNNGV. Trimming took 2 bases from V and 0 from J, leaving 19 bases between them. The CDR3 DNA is TGTGCCAGCAGCTTATTTCCCAGGGGCAGGACGTACCAAGAGACCCAGTACTTC. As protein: CASSLFPRGRTYQETQYF. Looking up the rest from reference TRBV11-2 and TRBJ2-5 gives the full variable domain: EAGVAQSPRYKIIEKRQSVAFWCNPISGHATLYWYQQILGQGPKLLIQFQNNGVVDDSQLPKDRFSAERLKGVDSTLKIQPAKLEDSAVYLCASSLFPRGRTYQETQYFGPGTRLLVL.

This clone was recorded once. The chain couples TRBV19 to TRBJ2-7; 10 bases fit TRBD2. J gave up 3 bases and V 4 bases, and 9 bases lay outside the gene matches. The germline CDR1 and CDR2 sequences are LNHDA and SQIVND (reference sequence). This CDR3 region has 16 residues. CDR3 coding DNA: TGTGCCAGTAGTACCTCAATAGCGGGAGGATACTACGAGCAGTACTTC. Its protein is CASSTSIAGGYYEQYF.